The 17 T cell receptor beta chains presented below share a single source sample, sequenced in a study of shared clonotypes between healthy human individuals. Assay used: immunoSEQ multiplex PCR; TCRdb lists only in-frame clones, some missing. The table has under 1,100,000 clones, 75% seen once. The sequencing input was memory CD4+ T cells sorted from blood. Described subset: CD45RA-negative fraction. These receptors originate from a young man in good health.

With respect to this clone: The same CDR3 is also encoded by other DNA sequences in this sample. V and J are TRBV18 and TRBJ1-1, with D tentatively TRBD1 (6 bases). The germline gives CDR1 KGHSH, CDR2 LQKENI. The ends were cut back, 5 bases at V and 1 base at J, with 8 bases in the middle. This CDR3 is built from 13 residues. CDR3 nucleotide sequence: TGTGCCAGCTCAAGGACAGCGAACACTGAAGCTTTCTTT. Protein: CASSRTANTEAFF. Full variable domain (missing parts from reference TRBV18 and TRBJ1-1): NAGVMQNPRHLVRRRGQEARLRCSPMKGHSHVYWYRQLPEEGLKFMVYLQKENIIDESGMPKERFSAEFPKEGPSILRIQQVVRGDSAAYFCASSRTANTEAFFGQGTRLTVV.

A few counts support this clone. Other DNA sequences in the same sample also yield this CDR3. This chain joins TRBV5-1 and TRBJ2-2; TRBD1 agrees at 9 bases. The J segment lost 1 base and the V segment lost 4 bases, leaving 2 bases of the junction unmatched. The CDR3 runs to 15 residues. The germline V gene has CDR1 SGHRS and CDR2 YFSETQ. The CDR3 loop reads CASSLTGGNTGELFF. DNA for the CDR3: TGCGCCAGCAGCCTGACAGGGGGGAACACCGGGGAGCTGTTTTTT.

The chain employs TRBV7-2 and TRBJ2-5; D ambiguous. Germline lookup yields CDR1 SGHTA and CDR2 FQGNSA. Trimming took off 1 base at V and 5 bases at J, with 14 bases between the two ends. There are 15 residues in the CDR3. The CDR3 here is CASSLGGSPLETQYF. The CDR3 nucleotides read TGTGCCAGCAGCTTAGGAGGATCCCCCTTGGAGACCCAGTACTTC. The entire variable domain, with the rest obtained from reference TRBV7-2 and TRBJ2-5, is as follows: GAGVSQSPSNKVTEKGKDVELRCDPISGHTALYWYRQSLGQGLEFLIYFQGNSAPDKSGLPSDRFSAERTGGSVSTLTIQRTQQEDSAVYLCASSLGGSPLETQYFGPGTRLLVL.

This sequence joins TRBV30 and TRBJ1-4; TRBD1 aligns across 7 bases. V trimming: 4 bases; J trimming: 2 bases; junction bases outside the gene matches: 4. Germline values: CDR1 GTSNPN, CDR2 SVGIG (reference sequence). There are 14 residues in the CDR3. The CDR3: CAWKRGPTNEKLFF. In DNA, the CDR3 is TGTGCCTGGAAGAGGGGGCCGACTAATGAAAAACTGTTTTTT.

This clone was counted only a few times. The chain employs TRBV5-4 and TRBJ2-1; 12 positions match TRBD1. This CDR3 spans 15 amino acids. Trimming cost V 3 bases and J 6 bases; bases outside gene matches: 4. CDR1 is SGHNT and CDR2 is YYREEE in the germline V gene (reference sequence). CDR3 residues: CASSSGQGAANEQFF. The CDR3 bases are TGTGCCAGCAGCTCGGGACAGGGGGCTGCCAATGAGCAGTTCTTC. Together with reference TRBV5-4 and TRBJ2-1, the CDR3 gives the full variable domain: ETGVTQSPTHLIKTRGQQVTLRCSSQSGHNTVSWYQQALGQGPQFIFQYYREEENGRGNFPPRFSGLQFPNYSSELNVNALELDDSALYLCASSSGQGAANEQFFGPGTRLTVL.

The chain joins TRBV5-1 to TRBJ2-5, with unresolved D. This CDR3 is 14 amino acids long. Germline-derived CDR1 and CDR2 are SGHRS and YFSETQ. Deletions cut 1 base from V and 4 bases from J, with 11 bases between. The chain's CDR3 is CASSLKWPRETQYF. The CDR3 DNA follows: TGCGCCAGCAGCTTGAAATGGCCTAGAGAGACCCAGTACTTC.

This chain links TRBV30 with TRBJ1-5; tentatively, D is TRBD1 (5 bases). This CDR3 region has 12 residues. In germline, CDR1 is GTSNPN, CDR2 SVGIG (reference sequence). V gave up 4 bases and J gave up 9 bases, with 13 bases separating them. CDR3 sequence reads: CAWNGGQGPQHF. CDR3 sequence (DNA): TGTGCCTGGAACGGGGGTCAAGGGCCCCAGCATTTT. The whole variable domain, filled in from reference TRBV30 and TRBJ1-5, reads SQTIHQWPATLVQPVGSPLSLECTVEGTSNPNLYWYRQAAGRGLQLLFYSVGIGQISSEVPQNLSASRPQDRQFILSSKKLLLSDSGFYLCAWNGGQGPQHFGDGTRLSIL.

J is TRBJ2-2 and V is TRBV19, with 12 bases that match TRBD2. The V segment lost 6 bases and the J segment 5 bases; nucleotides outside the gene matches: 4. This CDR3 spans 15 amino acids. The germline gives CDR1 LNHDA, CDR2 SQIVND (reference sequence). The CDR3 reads CASSTSGRLTGELFF. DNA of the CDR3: TGTGCCAGTAGCACTAGCGGGAGGCTAACCGGGGAGCTGTTTTTT.

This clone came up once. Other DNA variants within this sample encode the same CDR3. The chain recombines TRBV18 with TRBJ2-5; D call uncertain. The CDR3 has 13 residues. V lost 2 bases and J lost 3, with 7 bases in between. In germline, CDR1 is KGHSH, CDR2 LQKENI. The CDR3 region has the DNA TGTGCCAGCTCACCAGGCAGTAAAGAGACCCAGTACTTC. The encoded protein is CASSPGSKETQYF.

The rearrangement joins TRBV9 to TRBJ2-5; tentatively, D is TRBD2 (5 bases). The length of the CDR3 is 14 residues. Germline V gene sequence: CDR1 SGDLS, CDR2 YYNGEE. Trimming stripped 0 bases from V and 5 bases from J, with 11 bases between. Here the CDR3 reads CASSVALERETQYF. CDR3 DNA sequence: TGTGCCAGCAGCGTAGCTCTTGAGCGGGAGACCCAGTACTTC.

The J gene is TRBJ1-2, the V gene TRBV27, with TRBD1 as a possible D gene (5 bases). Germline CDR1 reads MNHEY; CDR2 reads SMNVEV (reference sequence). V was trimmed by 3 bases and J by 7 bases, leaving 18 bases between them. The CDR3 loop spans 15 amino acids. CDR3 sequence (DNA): TGTGCCAGCAGTTTCAGAGCAGGGACGGGTCTTGGCTACACCTTC. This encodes CASSFRAGTGLGYTF.

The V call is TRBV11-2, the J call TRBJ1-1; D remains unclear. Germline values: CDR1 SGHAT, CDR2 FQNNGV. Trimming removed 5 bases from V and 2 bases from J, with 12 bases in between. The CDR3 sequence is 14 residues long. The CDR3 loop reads CASSRPEDNTEAFF. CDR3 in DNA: TGTGCCAGCAGCCGACCAGAGGATAACACTGAAGCTTTCTTT.

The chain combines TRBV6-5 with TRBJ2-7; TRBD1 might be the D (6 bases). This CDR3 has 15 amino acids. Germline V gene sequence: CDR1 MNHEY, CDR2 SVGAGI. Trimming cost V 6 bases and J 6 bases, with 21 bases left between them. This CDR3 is CASSTAGTNVGEQYF. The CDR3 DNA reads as TGTGCCAGCAGCACCGCCGGGACAAATGTGGGCGAGCAGTACTTC.

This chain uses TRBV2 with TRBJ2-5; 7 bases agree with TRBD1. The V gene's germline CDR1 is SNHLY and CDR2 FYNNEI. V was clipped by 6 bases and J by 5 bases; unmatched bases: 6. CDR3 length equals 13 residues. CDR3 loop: CASRDRPTETQYF. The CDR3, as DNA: TGTGCCAGCAGGGACAGGCCGACGGAGACCCAGTACTTC.

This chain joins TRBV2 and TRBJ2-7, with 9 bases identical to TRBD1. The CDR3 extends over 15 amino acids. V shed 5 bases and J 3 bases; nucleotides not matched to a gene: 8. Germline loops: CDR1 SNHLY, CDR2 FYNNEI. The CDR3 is CASSLVGTGNYEQYF. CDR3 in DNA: TGTGCCAGCAGTTTAGTCGGGACAGGGAACTACGAGCAGTACTTC.

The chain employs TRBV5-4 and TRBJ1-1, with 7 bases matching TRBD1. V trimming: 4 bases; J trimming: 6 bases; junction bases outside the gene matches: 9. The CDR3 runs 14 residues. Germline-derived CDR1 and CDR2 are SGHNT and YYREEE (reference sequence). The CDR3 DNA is TGTGCCAGCAGCGTACAGGGGATGGTGGCTGAAGCTTTCTTT. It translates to CASSVQGMVAEAFF.

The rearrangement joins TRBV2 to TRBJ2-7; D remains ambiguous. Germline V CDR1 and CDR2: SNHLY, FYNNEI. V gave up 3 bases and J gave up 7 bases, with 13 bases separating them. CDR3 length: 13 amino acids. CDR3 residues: CASSEDPGLEQYF. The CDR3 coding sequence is TGTGCCAGCAGTGAGGATCCTGGATTAGAGCAGTACTTC.